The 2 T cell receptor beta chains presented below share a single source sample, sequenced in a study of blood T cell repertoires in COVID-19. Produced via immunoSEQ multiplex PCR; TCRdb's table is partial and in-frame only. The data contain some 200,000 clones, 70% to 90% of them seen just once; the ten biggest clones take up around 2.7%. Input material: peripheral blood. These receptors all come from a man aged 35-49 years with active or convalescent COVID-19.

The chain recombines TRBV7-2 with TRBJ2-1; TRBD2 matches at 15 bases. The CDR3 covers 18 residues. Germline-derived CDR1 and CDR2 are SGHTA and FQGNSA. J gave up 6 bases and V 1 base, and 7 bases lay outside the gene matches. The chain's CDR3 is CASSLEGGLAGGPNEQFF. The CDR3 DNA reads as TGTGCCAGCAGCTTAGAAGGGGGACTAGCGGGGGGCCCCAATGAGCAGTTCTTC. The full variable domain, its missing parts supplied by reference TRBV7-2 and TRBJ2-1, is GAGVSQSPSNKVTEKGKDVELRCDPISGHTALYWYRQSLGQGLEFLIYFQGNSAPDKSGLPSDRFSAERTGGSVSTLTIQRTQQEDSAVYLCASSLEGGLAGGPNEQFFGPGTRLTVL.

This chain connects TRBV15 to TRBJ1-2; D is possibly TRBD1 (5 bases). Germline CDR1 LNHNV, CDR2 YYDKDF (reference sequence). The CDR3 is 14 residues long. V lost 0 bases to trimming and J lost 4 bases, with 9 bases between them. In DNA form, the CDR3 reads TGTGCCACCAGCAGAGAGCGGGGGTTCTATGGCTACACCTTC. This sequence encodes CATSRERGFYGYTF.